These 20 T cell receptor beta chains were sequenced from one sample in a study of blood T cell repertoires in COVID-19. Here immunoSEQ multiplex PCR was the method, and the copy in TCRdb shows in-frame clones only, minus some. The repertoire holds about 78,000 clones, with around 80% as singletons. Material: peripheral blood. The receptors originated from a man between 60 and 75 years old with active or convalescent COVID-19.

V gene TRBV6-1 combines with J gene TRBJ2-1, with unresolved D. Deletions cut 5 bases from V and 2 bases from J, with 13 bases between. The germline V gene encodes CDR1 MNHNS and CDR2 SASEGT. CDR3 size: 15 residues. Here the CDR3 reads CASSPLKRTYNEQFF. The CDR3 DNA sequence: TGTGCCAGCAGTCCCCTGAAGCGAACCTACAATGAGCAGTTCTTC.

The rearrangement joins TRBV15 to TRBJ2-1; 7 nucleotides agree with TRBD2. This CDR3 has 17 amino acids. V was clipped by 1 base and J by 8 bases; unmatched bases: 14. Germline-derived CDR1 and CDR2 are LNHNV and YYDKDF (reference sequence). The CDR3 loop reads CATSRVGWASGDHEQFF. For the CDR3, the DNA is TGTGCCACCAGCAGAGTAGGTTGGGCTAGCGGAGATCATGAGCAGTTCTTC.

The chain is built from TRBV24-1 and TRBJ2-3; 7 positions agree with TRBD2. The J segment lost 10 bases and the V segment lost 3 bases, leaving 3 bases of the junction unmatched. Germline assignment: CDR1 KGHDR and CDR2 SFDVKD. The length of the CDR3 is 12 residues. In DNA, the CDR3 is TGTGCCACCAGTGATGCGGGGGTGGCGCAGTATTTT. It yields the protein CATSDAGVAQYF.

This clone was recorded many times. CDR3 amino acids: CASSYSPVAGVYNEQFF. The CDR3 region has the DNA TGTGCCAGCAGTTACTCCCCTGTAGCGGGGGTCTACAATGAGCAGTTCTTC. The V and J genes are TRBV6-2 or TRBV6-3 and TRBJ2-1; TRBD2 matches 9 bases. The length of the CDR3 is 17 residues. CDR1 is MNHEY and CDR2 is SVGEGT in the germline V gene. The V segment lost 0 bases and the J segment 3 bases; nucleotides outside the gene matches: 6.

The chain uses TRBV13 and TRBJ1-1, with D possibly TRBD1 on 6 matching bases. Germline CDR1 is PRHDT and CDR2 is FYEKMQ (reference sequence). There are 14 residues in the CDR3. V was shortened by 1 base and J by 6 bases, with 12 bases between the two germline ends. The CDR3 region is CASSLEGEGAEAFF. The CDR3 DNA follows: TGTGCCAGCAGCTTAGAAGGGGAGGGGGCTGAAGCTTTCTTT.

Only one count was recorded for this clone. The V gene is TRBV7-2, the J gene TRBJ1-2, with D unresolved. Between the trimmed V and J ends, which lost 5 bases and 4 bases, there was a span of 8 bases. CDR1 and CDR2 from the germline V gene are SGHTA and FQGNSA. The CDR3 sequence is 12 residues long. The DNA for the CDR3 is TGTGCCAGCAGCCCGGGAATCTATGGCTACACCTTC. Translation: CASSPGIYGYTF. The entire variable domain, with the rest obtained from reference TRBV7-2 and TRBJ1-2, is as follows: GAGVSQSPSNKVTEKGKDVELRCDPISGHTALYWYRQSLGQGLEFLIYFQGNSAPDKSGLPSDRFSAERTGGSVSTLTIQRTQQEDSAVYLCASSPGIYGYTFGSGTRLTVV.

The V call is TRBV29-1, the J call TRBJ2-5, with D maybe TRBD1 (6 bases). The V end was cut by 6 bases, the J end by 2 bases, with 13 bases between. Germline values: CDR1 SQVTM, CDR2 ANQGSEA. The CDR3 contains 13 residues. The DNA of the CDR3 is TGCAGCGTGGGGTTCAGGGGTCAAGAGACCCAGTACTTC. It encodes CSVGFRGQETQYF.

This clone is a singleton in its sample. The chain uses TRBV4-1 and TRBJ1-6; 7 nucleotides align to TRBD1. This CDR3 has 15 residues. The germline CDR1 and CDR2 sequences are MGHRA and YSYEKL. V trimming: 3 bases; J trimming: 3 bases; junction bases outside the gene matches: 2. The CDR3 is CASSQGTVYNSPLHF. The CDR3 nucleotides are TGCGCCAGCAGCCAGGGGACAGTCTATAATTCACCCCTCCACTTT.

The chain employs TRBV19 and TRBJ1-2; maybe TRBD1 (6 bases). In germline, CDR1 is LNHDA, CDR2 SQIVND (reference sequence). Trimming shortened V by 2 bases and J by 7 bases, and 11 bases separated the two germline ends. The CDR3 length is 13 residues. CDR3 bases: TGTGCCAGTAGTATAAGGACAGAGGGTGGCTACACCTTC. The encoded protein is CASSIRTEGGYTF.

The chain joins TRBV7-3 to TRBJ2-7, with TRBD1 matching over 7 bases. Germline V gene data show CDR1 as SGHTA and CDR2 as FQGTGA. This CDR3 region has 13 residues. The J segment lost 3 bases and the V segment lost 5 bases, leaving 4 bases of the junction unmatched. The CDR3 nucleotides are TGTGCCAGCAGCAGGGACAGAAGCTACGAGCAGTACTTC. Translated: CASSRDRSYEQYF.

CDR3 coding DNA: TGTGCCAGCAGCGTAGGAGCACTGAACACTGAAGCTTTCTTT. It specifies CASSVGALNTEAFF. The V and J genes are TRBV9 and TRBJ1-1; no clear D. Trimming took 0 bases from V and 0 from J, leaving 6 bases between them. Germline V gene data show CDR1 as SGDLS and CDR2 as YYNGEE. The CDR3 spans 14 residues.

The chain uses TRBV4-3 and TRBJ2-1; 9 bases agree with TRBD2. Germline CDR1 is LGHNA and CDR2 is YSLEER. The CDR3 is 14 amino acids. V trimming: 0 bases; J trimming: 9 bases; junction bases outside the gene matches: 3. The CDR3 reads CASSQERGGVEQFF. DNA for the CDR3: TGCGCCAGCAGCCAAGAGCGGGGGGGCGTTGAGCAGTTCTTC.

V usage is TRBV6-2 or TRBV6-3 and J usage is TRBJ2-1; unclear D gene. V lost 4 bases, J lost 0 bases, and 4 bases lay in between. Germline V CDR1 and CDR2: MNHEY, SVGEGT. CDR3 size: 13 residues. CDR3 residues: CASSWASYNEQFF. The CDR3 coding sequence is TGTGCCAGCAGTTGGGCCTCCTACAATGAGCAGTTCTTC.

This chain joins TRBV5-1 and TRBJ1-1; 12 bases fit TRBD1. Germline V CDR1 and CDR2: SGHRS, YFSETQ. The CDR3 has 17 amino acids. After removal of 0 bases from V and 4 bases from J, the junction contained 7 bases not matched to a gene. The CDR3 sequence: CASSLDGTGGVFTEAFF. The DNA of the CDR3 is TGCGCCAGCAGCTTGGACGGGACAGGGGGCGTATTCACTGAAGCTTTCTTT.

The chain is built from TRBV7-2 and TRBJ2-1, with 7 bases aligning to TRBD2. The CDR3 has 15 amino acids. The V and J ends lost 1 base and 3 bases, in that order; junction bases with no gene match: 3. The germline gives CDR1 SGHTA, CDR2 FQGNSA. The CDR3 DNA reads as TGTGCCAGCAGCTTAGGGAGCGGGGTCTACAATGAGCAGTTCTTC. Translation gives CASSLGSGVYNEQFF.

This chain links TRBV4-1 with TRBJ2-7, with D possibly matching TRBD1 (5 bases). V lost 1 base and J 0 bases, leaving 16 bases between the germline ends. CDR1 is MGHRA and CDR2 is YSYEKL in the germline V gene. CDR3 size: 17 residues. The CDR3 loop is CASSQGLLRGSSYEQYF. In nucleotides, the CDR3 is TGCGCCAGCAGCCAAGGTCTCCTAAGGGGAAGCTCCTACGAGCAGTACTTC.

This clone was seen just once. The chain employs TRBV13 and TRBJ2-1; tentative D call: TRBD1 (6 bases). V lost 0 bases to trimming and J lost 6 bases, with 18 bases between them. In germline, CDR1 is PRHDT, CDR2 FYEKMQ (reference sequence). The CDR3 is 17 amino acids. The CDR3 is CASSLGMQGGLSNEQFF. Here the CDR3 DNA reads TGTGCCAGCAGCTTAGGCATGCAAGGGGGTCTATCCAATGAGCAGTTCTTC.

In this sample, this clone turned up a few times. CDR3 nucleotides: TGTGCCAGCAGTCAAACTAGCGTTTACGAGCAGTACTTC. Translation gives CASSQTSVYEQYF. The chain recombines TRBV6-2 or TRBV6-3 with TRBJ2-7, with 7 bases identical to TRBD2. Germline CDR1 and CDR2: MNHEY and SVGEGT. This CDR3 region has 13 residues. With V trimmed by 5 bases and J by 4 bases, 5 bases remained unmatched.

The chain couples TRBV19 to TRBJ1-2; 12 nucleotides line up with TRBD1. CDR1 and CDR2 from the germline V gene are LNHDA and SQIVND (reference sequence). This CDR3 spans 17 amino acids. J lost 3 bases, V lost 3 bases, and 8 bases had no gene match. The CDR3 region is CASSMRPRDRGHYGYTF. DNA of the CDR3: TGTGCCAGTAGTATGCGACCTCGGGACAGGGGGCACTATGGCTACACCTTC.

The gene calls are TRBV6-1 and TRBJ2-1; D may be TRBD1 (6 bases). Trimming shortened V by 4 bases and J by 0 bases, and 13 bases separated the two germline ends. The germline V gene encodes CDR1 MNHNS and CDR2 SASEGT. The CDR3 totals 16 residues. For the CDR3, the DNA is TGTGCCAGCAGTGCTAAACAGGGAAGCTCCTACAATGAGCAGTTCTTC. This translates into CASSAKQGSSYNEQFF.